This is a list of T cell receptor beta chains from one sample in a study of T cells in Graves' hyperthyroidism and ophthalmopathy. MiXCR, applied by TCRdb to the multiplex PCR reads, yields one record per CDR3 protein. The data hold around 700,000 distinct CDR3 sequences, with approximately 36% observed a single time. Sequencing was done on a sample of blood. The receptor source for this set is a middle-aged woman with Graves' hyperthyroidism. The CDR3 runs from the conserved cysteine through the conserved F or W. D genes are given only for firm matches. Only some rows state a clone size, as once, few, many or a class for expanded clones.

D gene,J gene,V gene,clone size,CDR3 protein,CDR3 DNA
TRBD2,TRBJ2-5,TRBV7-8,many,CASSLVSASGETQYF,TGTGCCAGCAGCTTAGTGTCCGCTAGCGGGGAGACCCAGTACTTC
.,TRBJ2-7,TRBV11-2,few,CASSAGSGGLYEQYF,TGTGCCAGCAGCGCAGGCTCCGGGGGCCTCTACGAGCAGTACTTC
.,TRBJ2-5,TRBV20-1,.,CSATKGVAGKETQYF,TGCAGTGCTACGAAGGGGGTGGCGGGGAAAGAGACCCAGTACTTC
TRBD2,TRBJ2-7,TRBV20-1,few,CSLLADSYEQYF,TGCAGCCTCCTAGCGGACTCCTACGAGCAGTACTTC
.,TRBJ2-5,TRBV19,few,CASTPGVGKETQYF,TGTGCCAGTACCCCGGGGGTAGGGAAAGAGACCCAGTACTTC
.,TRBJ2-7,TRBV20-1,many,CSARDDAYEQYF,TGCAGTGCTAGAGATGACGCGTACGAGCAGTACTTC
TRBD1,TRBJ2-3,TRBV29-1,few,CSADRGLYADTQYF,TGCAGCGCTGACAGGGGGCTTTACGCAGATACGCAGTATTTT
TRBD1,TRBJ2-1,TRBV7-2,.,CASSFPGQSHEQFF,TGTGCCAGCAGCTTCCCGGGACAGTCCCATGAGCAGTTCTTC
TRBD1,TRBJ1-6,TRBV12-3/TRBV12-4,.,CASSFDRGNSPLHF,TGTGCCAGCAGTTTCGACAGGGGAAATTCACCCCTCCACTTT
TRBD1,TRBJ2-7,TRBV7-8,many,CASSLGTGPSYEQYF,TGTGCCAGCAGCTTAGGGACAGGTCCCTCCTACGAGCAGTACTTC
TRBD1,TRBJ1-2,TRBV6-1,.,CASSEAITAWTGFGYTF,TGTGCCAGCAGTGAAGCGATAACCGCCTGGACAGGGTTCGGCTACACCTTC
.,TRBJ1-5,TRBV2,many,CASSRQVFNQPQHF,TGTGCCAGCAGTAGACAGGTTTTTAATCAGCCCCAGCATTTT
.,TRBJ1-1,TRBV7-3,few,CASSRGVDTEAFF,TGTGCCAGCAGTCGGGGAGTAGACACTGAAGCTTTCTTT
TRBD1,TRBJ1-6,TRBV9,.,CASSGEDRGNSPLHF,TGTGCCAGCAGCGGCGAGGACAGGGGTAATTCACCCCTCCACTTT
.,TRBJ1-1,TRBV29-1,.,CSPEEHQVNTEASF,TGCAGCCCAGAAGAACACCAGGTGAACACTGAAGCTTCCTTT
.,TRBJ1-1,TRBV5-1,.,CASSVWGRALEAFF,TGCGCCAGCAGCGTCTGGGGCAGGGCCCTAGAAGCTTTCTTT
.,TRBJ2-7,TRBV20-1,many,CSASRDTLYEQYF,TGCAGTGCTAGCCGGGACACCCTTTACGAGCAGTACTTC
.,TRBJ1-1,TRBV7-8,.,CASSSGANTQAFF,TGTGCCAGCAGTTCCGGGGCGAACACTCAAGCTTTCTTT
.,TRBJ2-7,TRBV4-3,many,CASSQGVIYEQYF,TGCGCCAGCAGCCAAGGAGTGATCTACGAGCAGTACTTC
.,TRBJ1-1,TRBV24-1,.,CATSAGEGGAFF,TGTGCCACCAGTGCTGGTGAAGGCGGAGCTTTCTTT
.,TRBJ2-5,TRBV5-6,few,CASSLGGSDGYQETQYF,TGTGCCAGCAGCTTGGGGGGGTCCGATGGGTACCAAGAGACCCAGTACTTC
TRBD1,TRBJ1-5,TRBV12-3/TRBV12-4,few,CASSLATGGGQPQHF,TGTGCCAGCAGTTTAGCTACAGGGGGCGGTCAGCCCCAGCATTTT
TRBD2,TRBJ2-3,TRBV7-2,.,CASSTSGPSTDTQYF,TGTGCCAGCAGCACTAGCGGGCCTAGCACAGATACGCAGTATTTT
.,TRBJ1-2,TRBV24-1,many,CATSDNRVGYTF,TGTGCCACCAGTGACAACAGGGTTGGCTACACCTTC
.,TRBJ1-1,TRBV5-5,many,CASSFQGRDTEAFF,TGTGCCAGCAGCTTCCAGGGGAGGGACACTGAAGCTTTCTTT
.,TRBJ2-3,TRBV6-5,.,CASSIGDTQYF,TGTGCCAGCAGCATTGGGGATACGCAGTATTTT
TRBD1,TRBJ2-7,TRBV25-1,few,CASRDPGTGSPEQYF,TGTGCCAGCAGGGACCCCGGGACAGGGTCCCCCGAGCAGTACTTC
TRBD1,TRBJ1-2,TRBV7-3,.,CASFYRGQTYGYTF,TGTGCCAGCTTCTACAGGGGACAGACCTATGGCTACACCTTC
TRBD2,TRBJ2-2,TRBV19,few,CASDYSGSGTGELFF,TGTGCCAGTGACTATAGCGGGAGCGGCACCGGGGAGCTGTTTTTT
.,TRBJ1-2,TRBV6-5,.,CASSYPQGGFWGYTF,TGTGCCAGCAGTTACCCTCAGGGAGGTTTTTGGGGCTACACCTTC
TRBD2,TRBJ2-5,TRBV20-1,.,CSARLAGGPQETQYF,TGCAGTGCTAGACTAGCGGGAGGGCCACAAGAGACCCAGTACTTC
.,TRBJ2-3,TRBV12-3/TRBV12-4,few,CASSPSASTDTQYF,TGTGCCAGCAGTCCTTCGGCTAGCACAGATACGCAGTATTTT
.,TRBJ1-2,TRBV4-1,few,CASSQDGTRAVAF,TGCGCCAGCAGCCAAGACGGTACCCGGGCTGTTGCCTTC